The subject of this entry is one TCR beta chain. Authors' processing steps: Variation in CDR3 across clinicopathological groups served as the basis for constructing a distant-metastasis classifier in papillary thyroid cancer. TCRdb re-processed the PCR reads through MiXCR. The V and J calls come from TCRdb's annotation, not from the publication. Of 30,000 to 40,000 clones detected, about 40% appear once; the ten largest clones hold about 20%. This sample is part of a study of metastatic and nonmetastatic thyroid tumors. Thyroid surgery was performed in patients who had received no treatment beforehand. This clonotype originated in a female donor with papillary thyroid cancer or a benign thyroid nodule (not recorded which). Some clones in this sample may be carry-over from other donors' samples. The sequenced material came from tumor tissue.

CDR3 loop: CAISAPTGPNYGYTF. CDR3 bases: TGTGCCATCAGTGCCCCTACGGGGCCGAACTATGGCTACACCTTC. This chain links TRBV10-3 with TRBJ1-2, with D perhaps matching TRBD1 (5 bases). The CDR3 totals 15 residues. Between the trimmed V and J ends, which lost 4 bases and 2 bases, there was a span of 14 bases. Germline lookup yields CDR1 ENHRY and CDR2 SYGVKD.